These 17 T cell receptor beta chains were sequenced from one sample in a study of CD8 T cells in Susac syndrome. RNA, at roughly 0.45 to 1 ug, was reverse transcribed with random hexamers. TCRdb reprocessed the immunoSEQ multiplex PCR reads with MiXCR, giving one entry per CDR3 protein. The sample holds 130,000 to 150,000 distinct CDR3 sequences, around 95% seen once. The sequenced sample was CD4+ T cells from PBMCs. The source of these receptors is a human donor with Susac syndrome.

The chain links TRBV14 to TRBJ1-2; D is unresolved. Looked up from germline, CDR1 is SGHDN and CDR2 is FVKESK. The CDR3 sequence is 12 residues long. V lost 2 bases to trimming and J lost 6 bases, with 7 bases between them. The CDR3 sequence is CASSQFPDGYTF. The CDR3 nucleotides read TGTGCCAGCAGCCAATTTCCCGATGGCTACACCTTC.

The chain uses TRBV29-1 and TRBJ2-2, with D tentatively TRBD2 (7 bases). Germline CDR1 SQVTM, CDR2 ANQGSEA. V was shortened by 3 bases and J by 3 bases, with 11 bases between the two germline ends. The CDR3 loop spans 14 amino acids. This CDR3 reads CSVDGGGDTGELFF. Written as DNA, the CDR3 is TGCAGCGTTGATGGAGGGGGGGACACCGGGGAGCTGTTTTTT.

The chain's CDR3 is CASSREGGKYEQYF. DNA of the CDR3: TGCGCCAGCAGCCGCGAAGGGGGAAAGTACGAGCAGTACTTC. This chain joins TRBV5-1 and TRBJ2-7; D perhaps matches TRBD1 (6 bases). The V end was cut by 4 bases, the J end by 4 bases, with 15 bases between. There are 14 residues in the CDR3. Germline V gene data show CDR1 as SGHRS and CDR2 as YFSETQ.

The chain uses TRBV20-1 and TRBJ1-1; TRBD1 aligns across 7 bases. This CDR3 contains 16 residues. From germline, CDR1 is DFQATT and CDR2 SNEGSKA (reference sequence). With V trimmed by 6 bases and J by 1 base, 14 bases remained unmatched. This chain's CDR3 is CSAGDSFFGGNTEAFF. CDR3 nucleotide sequence: TGCAGTGCAGGGGACAGCTTCTTCGGCGGGAACACTGAAGCTTTCTTT.

The rearrangement joins TRBV6-6 to TRBJ2-5, with D possibly called TRBD1 or TRBD2 (6 bases each). Trimming stripped 2 bases from V and 3 bases from J, with 10 bases between. The CDR3 is 14 amino acids. Per germline, CDR1 MNHNY and CDR2 SVGAGI (reference sequence). Here the CDR3 DNA reads TGTGCCAGCAGTTACGGGGGCGGGGAAGAGACCCAGTACTTC. This codes for CASSYGGGEETQYF.

This clonotype is a singleton in its sample. This chain links TRBV6-4 with TRBJ2-3; TRBD2 matches at 7 bases. V gave up 0 bases and J gave up 5 bases; unmatched junction bases: 2. Germline loops: CDR1 MRHNA, CDR2 SNTAGT. The CDR3 sequence is 14 residues long. As DNA, the CDR3 is TGTGCCAGCAGTGACTCCCGCGGGGGAGATACGCAGTATTTT. Translation gives CASSDSRGGDTQYF.

The chain links TRBV5-4 to TRBJ2-5, with no clear D. Germline CDR1 is SGHNT and CDR2 is YYREEE (reference sequence). Trimming cost V 0 bases and J 4 bases, with 19 bases left between them. The CDR3 totals 17 residues. The CDR3 nucleotides are TGTGCCAGCAGCTTGGTATGGGCGTACTTAGGGTCAGAGACCCAGTACTTC. It translates to CASSLVWAYLGSETQYF.

This clonotype was observed a handful of times. The V gene is TRBV7-6, the J gene TRBJ2-3; the D is unclear. CDR3 length: 13 amino acids. CDR1 and CDR2 (germline): SGHVS, FNYEAQ. The ends were cut back, 4 bases at V and 2 bases at J, with 7 bases in the middle. The CDR3 here is CASSSSYTDTQYF. The CDR3 DNA is TGTGCCAGCAGCTCAAGCTACACAGATACGCAGTATTTT.

The chain recombines TRBV5-4 with TRBJ2-7; 9 nucleotides match TRBD1. With 3 bases clipped from V and 7 bases from J, the junction kept 11 bases outside the gene matches. Per the germline V gene, CDR1 is SGHNT and CDR2 is YYREEE (reference sequence). The CDR3 loop spans 15 amino acids. For the CDR3, the DNA is TGTGCCAGCAGCTACCCGGGACAGGGACGATTGGAGCAGTACTTC. The encoded protein is CASSYPGQGRLEQYF. The whole variable domain, remainder taken from reference TRBV5-4 and TRBJ2-7, is ETGVTQSPTHLIKTRGQQVTLRCSSQSGHNTVSWYQQALGQGPQFIFQYYREEENGRGNFPPRFSGLQFPNYSSELNVNALELDDSALYLCASSYPGQGRLEQYFGPGTRLTVT.

The rearrangement links TRBV7-9 to TRBJ2-7; 7 bases agree with TRBD2. CDR3 length: 15 amino acids. J was trimmed by 0 bases and V by 5 bases; bases with no gene match: 7. Germline lookup yields CDR1 SEHNR and CDR2 FQNEAQ (reference sequence). The CDR3 region is CASSRSGDHSYEQYF. The CDR3 DNA reads TGTGCCAGCAGCCGGAGCGGGGATCACTCCTACGAGCAGTACTTC. Full variable domain (remainder filled in from reference TRBV7-9 and TRBJ2-7): DTGVSQNPRHKITKRGQNVTFRCDPISEHNRLYWYRQTLGQGPEFLTYFQNEAQLEKSRLLSDRFSAERPKGSFSTLEIQRTEQGDSAMYLCASSRSGDHSYEQYFGPGTRLTVT.

The chain recombines TRBV19 with TRBJ2-3; D gene uncertain. Trimming stripped 5 bases from V and 0 bases from J, with 3 bases between. CDR1 is LNHDA and CDR2 is SQIVND in the germline V gene (reference sequence). CDR3 length: 12 residues. The CDR3 reads CASSGSTDTQYF. The CDR3 coding sequence is TGTGCCAGTAGTGGTAGCACAGATACGCAGTATTTT. The whole variable domain, filled in from reference TRBV19 and TRBJ2-3, reads DGGITQSPKYLFRKEGQNVTLSCEQNLNHDAMYWYRQDPGQGLRLIYYSQIVNDFQKGDIAEGYSVSREKKESFPLTVTSAQKNPTAFYLCASSGSTDTQYFGPGTRLTVL.

J is TRBJ2-1 and V is TRBV18; 9 bases are shared with TRBD2. Unmatched junction bases numbered 9, after V lost 0 bases and J lost 3 bases. The CDR3 is made up of 18 amino acids. Germline lookup yields CDR1 KGHSH and CDR2 LQKENI. The CDR3 DNA follows: TGTGCCAGCTCACCACCGGGGGGGGGACTAGCTGGCTACAATGAGCAGTTCTTC. It yields the protein CASSPPGGGLAGYNEQFF.

V is TRBV24-1 and J is TRBJ2-1, with D unclear. There are 15 residues in the CDR3. The germline V gene has CDR1 KGHDR and CDR2 SFDVKD. V lost 5 bases, J lost 6 bases, and 16 bases lay in between. The CDR3 region has the DNA TGTGCCACCAGTGCTAGTGGATACCGAACCAATGAGCAGTTCTTC. Protein product: CATSASGYRTNEQFF.

The genes are TRBV20-1 and TRBJ2-5, with 7 bases lining up with TRBD1. Germline values: CDR1 DFQATT, CDR2 SNEGSKA (reference sequence). The V gene end was trimmed by 5 bases and the J gene end by 7 bases; junction bases not matched to a gene: 10. The CDR3 spans 13 residues. The CDR3 spells CSAGRQGEGTQYF. In DNA form, the CDR3 reads TGCAGTGCTGGCCGACAGGGTGAAGGGACCCAGTACTTC.

The chain has TRBV29-1 and TRBJ2-7; 7 nucleotides align to TRBD1. The CDR3 spans 12 residues. Per the germline V gene, CDR1 is SQVTM and CDR2 is ANQGSEA. Losses at the gene ends were 6 bases for V and 1 base for J; bases not matched to a gene: 3. CDR3 in DNA: TGCAGCGTCCAGACAGGGTCCTACGAGCAGTACTTC. Translating it yields CSVQTGSYEQYF.

The gene calls are TRBV19 and TRBJ2-1, with D unclear. Looked up from germline, CDR1 is LNHDA and CDR2 is SQIVND (reference sequence). CDR3 length: 12 amino acids. V shed 3 bases and J shed 6 bases, with 6 bases lying between them. The CDR3 DNA follows: TGTGCCAGTAGTATTGTAGGCAATGAGCAGTTCTTC. It translates to CASSIVGNEQFF.

This clonotype was found once. The genes are TRBV9 and TRBJ2-2; 7 bases line up with TRBD2. The CDR3 runs 16 residues. Germline CDR1 SGDLS, CDR2 YYNGEE. The junction had 6 bases not matched to a gene; V was cut back by 4 bases and J by 0 bases. The CDR3 coding sequence is TGTGCCAGCAGCCCCTCTGGACTAGCGAACACCGGGGAGCTGTTTTTT. Amino acids: CASSPSGLANTGELFF.